These T cell receptor beta chains were read from a single sample in a study of CDR3 diversity in severe acne. TCRdb independently ran MiXCR on the PCR reads; one entry per CDR3 protein. The table includes around 94,000 distinct CDR3 sequences, roughly half detected once. Sequencing input: blood. All receptors derive from a male donor with acne. Each CDR3 is given without its conserved first and last residue. Fields, in order: V gene, J gene, CDR3 length, CDR3 protein.

v_gene: TRBV5-1; j_gene: TRBJ1-1; len: 15; CDR3aa: ASTNPGQGMVRTEAF
v_gene: TRBV25-1; j_gene: TRBJ2-2; len: 15; CDR3aa: ASSEWATGGEAGELF
v_gene: TRBV29-1; j_gene: TRBJ2-5; len: 11; CDR3aa: SVGTGGGETQY
v_gene: TRBV5-1; j_gene: TRBJ2-1; len: 12; CDR3aa: ASRSTAGPNEQF
v_gene: TRBV28; j_gene: TRBJ2-3; len: 13; CDR3aa: ASSLRLAGADTQY
v_gene: TRBV6-1; j_gene: TRBJ2-7; len: 12; CDR3aa: ASTSRGNSYEQY
v_gene: TRBV6-2/TRBV6-3; j_gene: TRBJ2-7; len: 13; CDR3aa: ASSYLDRGSYEQY
v_gene: TRBV7-2; j_gene: TRBJ2-1; len: 13; CDR3aa: ASSLALGPYNEQF
v_gene: TRBV2; j_gene: TRBJ1-4; len: 12; CDR3aa: ASSRDGTNEKLF
v_gene: TRBV20-1; j_gene: TRBJ2-7; len: 12; CDR3aa: SGLAGQGFHEQY
v_gene: TRBV7-9; j_gene: TRBJ2-7; len: 12; CDR3aa: ASSLLGQVYEQY
v_gene: TRBV6-1; j_gene: TRBJ1-5; len: 13; CDR3aa: ASWLGTGGNQPQH
v_gene: TRBV7-9; j_gene: TRBJ2-7; len: 9; CDR3aa: ASSSSSGQY
v_gene: TRBV12-3/TRBV12-4; j_gene: TRBJ2-2; len: 12; CDR3aa: ASKQTLNTGELF
v_gene: TRBV24-1; j_gene: TRBJ2-2; len: 15; CDR3aa: ATSDFPSYGNTGELL
v_gene: TRBV2; j_gene: TRBJ2-7; len: 12; CDR3aa: ASSEKVAAGEQY
v_gene: TRBV7-3; j_gene: TRBJ1-1; len: 12; CDR3aa: ASSAGTKNTEAF
v_gene: TRBV7-3; j_gene: TRBJ2-7; len: 11; CDR3aa: ASSPSQAYEQY
v_gene: TRBV20-1; j_gene: TRBJ2-5; len: 12; CDR3aa: TTSPGTEEETQY
v_gene: TRBV5-5; j_gene: TRBJ2-2; len: 11; CDR3aa: ASSLYETGELF
v_gene: TRBV12-3/TRBV12-4; j_gene: TRBJ1-2; len: 12; CDR3aa: ASTRTDTNYGYT
v_gene: TRBV6-4; j_gene: TRBJ2-2; len: 11; CDR3aa: ASSDGNTGELF
v_gene: TRBV3-1; j_gene: TRBJ2-5; len: 14; CDR3aa: ASSQDSRGPTEAQY
v_gene: TRBV28; j_gene: TRBJ2-1; len: 13; CDR3aa: ASNLDPGGNNEQF
v_gene: TRBV11-2; j_gene: TRBJ2-7; len: 11; CDR3aa: ASRPGQTYEQY
v_gene: TRBV6-2/TRBV6-3; j_gene: TRBJ2-7; len: 12; CDR3aa: ASSHLAGNYEQY
v_gene: TRBV12-3/TRBV12-4; j_gene: TRBJ1-6; len: 13; CDR3aa: TSAFIRTGHSPLH
v_gene: TRBV5-1; j_gene: TRBJ1-5; len: 13; CDR3aa: ASSPTGGEGQPQH
v_gene: TRBV29-1; j_gene: TRBJ2-6; len: 15; CDR3aa: SVERVGQDSGANVLT
v_gene: TRBV2; j_gene: TRBJ2-7; len: 12; CDR3aa: ASSTGVPSYEQY
v_gene: TRBV4-2; j_gene: TRBJ2-3; len: 13; CDR3aa: ASSQRTSGTDTQY
v_gene: TRBV19; j_gene: TRBJ2-2; len: 14; CDR3aa: ASSYDPGTRTGELF
v_gene: TRBV6-5; j_gene: TRBJ1-2; len: 12; CDR3aa: ASSSPGTAYGYT
v_gene: TRBV9; j_gene: TRBJ2-7; len: 13; CDR3aa: ASSVGQGVSDEQY
v_gene: TRBV2; j_gene: TRBJ2-1; len: 15; CDR3aa: ASSRLLNGGRLYEQF
v_gene: TRBV24-1; j_gene: TRBJ1-2; len: 11; CDR3aa: ATSDLQGTVYT
v_gene: TRBV28; j_gene: TRBJ1-2; len: 12; CDR3aa: ASSLIAWTYGYT
v_gene: TRBV24-1; j_gene: TRBJ1-2; len: 13; CDR3aa: ATSDRGQPNYGYT
v_gene: TRBV7-2; j_gene: TRBJ2-7; len: 14; CDR3aa: ASSLGGLGAHYEQY
v_gene: TRBV7-9; j_gene: TRBJ2-7; len: 14; CDR3aa: ASSQTDSTLSYEQY
v_gene: TRBV7-8; j_gene: TRBJ2-5; len: 10; CDR3aa: ASSLFKETQY
v_gene: TRBV10-2; j_gene: TRBJ1-6; len: 13; CDR3aa: ASNEVGTINSPLH
v_gene: TRBV5-1; j_gene: TRBJ2-7; len: 13; CDR3aa: ASSMDLGTSYEQY
v_gene: TRBV5-6; j_gene: TRBJ2-3; len: 10; CDR3aa: ASSKSRDTQY
v_gene: TRBV15; j_gene: TRBJ2-7; len: 13; CDR3aa: ATSSHLAGGYEQY
v_gene: TRBV27; j_gene: TRBJ1-2; len: 14; CDR3aa: ASSLRGQGANYGYT